This T cell receptor beta chain was identified in a study of cytomegalovirus exposure and HLA in healthy donors. Study-level results: It is likely that the observed cluster of highly shared sequence variants was a sequencing artifact.

Amplification used 60 Vbeta primers and 13 Jbeta primers. This table comes from immunoSEQ multiplex PCR, and its TCRdb copy is limited to in-frame clones, with some not included. The sample consists of over 150,000 clones, around 88% of them appearing once. Regarding this clone: Antigen: not known.

Trimming removed 6 bases from V and 0 bases from J; junction bases left unmatched: 8. Germline V CDR1 and CDR2: MDHEN, SYDVKM. The CDR3 is 17 residues long. The rearrangement uses TRBV28 and TRBJ2-1, with 10 nucleotides matching TRBD1. This TCR was recovered from a woman aged 30 to 39 in good health and CMV-seronegative. The sequenced sample consisted of PBMCs. CDR3 nucleotide sequence: TGTGCCAGCAGCGGATTTTGGACAGGGGGCTCCTACAATGAGCAGTTCTTC. This sequence encodes CASSGFWTGGSYNEQFF.